This TCR beta chain is drawn from a study of blood T cells in healthy people across ages. Study-wide findings and caveats: Per-million-T-cell TCR beta diversity fell roughly linearly with age. Naive and antigen-experienced cells were not separated, limiting conclusive comparison.

With a J-beta primer mix and a sample-barcoded 5' primer, a second PCR ran about 7 to 11 cycles. Via MiXCR, TCRdb re-called the 5' RACE reads, giving one row per CDR3 protein. The sample lists 550,000 to 650,000 distinct CDR3 sequences; approximately 30% were seen once. Total RNA was isolated from each sample in quantities of at least 6 micrograms. A remark on this clonotype: What it binds is not known. This may be a read error: a much more frequent sequence differs by one nucleotide.

J was trimmed by 9 bases and V by 6 bases; bases with no gene match: 8. This CDR3 contains 12 residues. CDR1 DFQATT and CDR2 SNEGSKA come from the germline V gene (reference sequence). Material for sequencing was blood. The chain uses TRBV20-1 and TRBJ2-7; 10 bases are shared with TRBD1. The sequence came from a woman of 80 years or more in good health. The CDR3 nucleotides read TGCAGTGCACGACAGGGGGCCCACGGGCAGTACTTC. Translation gives CSARQGAHGQYF.